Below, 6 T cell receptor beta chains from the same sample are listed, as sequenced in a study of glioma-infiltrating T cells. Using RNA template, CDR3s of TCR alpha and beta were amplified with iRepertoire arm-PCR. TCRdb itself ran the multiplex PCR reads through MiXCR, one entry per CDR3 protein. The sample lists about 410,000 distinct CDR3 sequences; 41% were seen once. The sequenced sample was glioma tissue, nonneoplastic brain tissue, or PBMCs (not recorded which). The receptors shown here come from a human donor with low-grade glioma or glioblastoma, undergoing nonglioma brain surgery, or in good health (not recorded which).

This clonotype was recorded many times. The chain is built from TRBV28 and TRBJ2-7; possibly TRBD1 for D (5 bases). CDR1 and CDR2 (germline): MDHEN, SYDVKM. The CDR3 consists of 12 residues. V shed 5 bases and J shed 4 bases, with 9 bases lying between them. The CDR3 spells CASSLRVYEQYF. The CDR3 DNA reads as TGTGCCAGCAGTCTCAGGGTTTACGAGCAGTACTTC.

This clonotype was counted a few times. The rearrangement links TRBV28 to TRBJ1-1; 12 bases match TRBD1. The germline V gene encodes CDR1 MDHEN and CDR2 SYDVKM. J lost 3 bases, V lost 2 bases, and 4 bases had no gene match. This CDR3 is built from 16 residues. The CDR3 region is CASSLPGQGADTEAFF. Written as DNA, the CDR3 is TGTGCCAGCAGTTTACCGGGACAGGGGGCTGACACTGAAGCTTTCTTT.

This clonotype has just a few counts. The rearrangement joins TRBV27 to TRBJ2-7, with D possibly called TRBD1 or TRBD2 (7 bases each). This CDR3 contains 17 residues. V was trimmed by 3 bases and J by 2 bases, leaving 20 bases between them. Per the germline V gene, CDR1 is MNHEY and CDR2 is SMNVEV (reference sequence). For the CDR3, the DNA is TGTGCCAGCAGTTTCAGCGGGGTAACAGGGGCCCCCTACGAGCAGTACTTC. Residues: CASSFSGVTGAPYEQYF.

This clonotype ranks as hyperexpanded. CDR3 coding DNA: TGCAGTGCTAGGACAGGGGACACTGAAGCTTTCTTT. Protein product: CSARTGDTEAFF. This chain uses TRBV20-1 with TRBJ1-1; 8 bases match TRBD1. Germline CDR1 reads DFQATT; CDR2 reads SNEGSKA (reference sequence). The length of the CDR3 is 12 residues. V shed 3 bases and J 3 bases; nucleotides not matched to a gene: 0.

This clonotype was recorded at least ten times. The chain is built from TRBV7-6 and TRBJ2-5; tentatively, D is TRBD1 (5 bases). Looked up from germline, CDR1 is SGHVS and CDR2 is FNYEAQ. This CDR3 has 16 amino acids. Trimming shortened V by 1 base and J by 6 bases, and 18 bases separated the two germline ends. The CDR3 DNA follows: TGTGCCAGCAGCTTAGGTCTAGGGGTCGGTCAACAGACCCAGTACTTC. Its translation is CASSLGLGVGQQTQYF. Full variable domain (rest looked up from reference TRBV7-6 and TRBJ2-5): GAGVSQSPRYKVTKRGQDVALRCDPISGHVSLYWYRQALGQGPEFLTYFNYEAQQDKSGLPNDRFSAERPEGSISTLTIQRTEQRDSAMYRCASSLGLGVGQQTQYFGPGTRLLVL.

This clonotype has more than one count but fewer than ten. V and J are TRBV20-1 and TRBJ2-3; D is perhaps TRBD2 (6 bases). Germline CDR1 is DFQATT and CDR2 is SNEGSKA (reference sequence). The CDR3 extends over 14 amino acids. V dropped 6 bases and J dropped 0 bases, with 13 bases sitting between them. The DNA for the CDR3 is TGCAGTGCCACTGGAGGGGTCAGCACAGATACGCAGTATTTT. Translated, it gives CSATGGVSTDTQYF.